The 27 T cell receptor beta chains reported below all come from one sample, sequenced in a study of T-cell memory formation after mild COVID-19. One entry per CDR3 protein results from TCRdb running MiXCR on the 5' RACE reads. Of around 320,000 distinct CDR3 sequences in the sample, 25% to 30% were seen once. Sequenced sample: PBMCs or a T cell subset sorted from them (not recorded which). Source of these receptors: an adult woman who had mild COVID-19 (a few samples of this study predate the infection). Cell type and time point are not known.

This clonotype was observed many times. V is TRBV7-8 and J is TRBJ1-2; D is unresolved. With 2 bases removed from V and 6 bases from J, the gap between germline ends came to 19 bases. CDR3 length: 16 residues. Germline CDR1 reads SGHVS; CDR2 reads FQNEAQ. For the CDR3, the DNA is TGTGCCAGCAGCTTAATATCTAGAGGGTCGGGTGATGGCTACACCTTC. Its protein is CASSLISRGSGDGYTF.

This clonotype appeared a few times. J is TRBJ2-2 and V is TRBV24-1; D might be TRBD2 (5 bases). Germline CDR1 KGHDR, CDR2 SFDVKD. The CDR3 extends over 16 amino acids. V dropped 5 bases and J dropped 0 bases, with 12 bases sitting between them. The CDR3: CATSARRETNTGELFF. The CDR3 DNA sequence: TGTGCCACCAGTGCCAGAAGGGAGACGAACACCGGGGAGCTGTTTTTT.

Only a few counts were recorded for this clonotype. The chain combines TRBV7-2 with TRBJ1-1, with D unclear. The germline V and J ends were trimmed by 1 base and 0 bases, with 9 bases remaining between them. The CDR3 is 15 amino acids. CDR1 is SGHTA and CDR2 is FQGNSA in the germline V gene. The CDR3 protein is CASSLVTGVNTEAFF. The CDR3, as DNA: TGTGCCAGCAGCTTAGTTACTGGGGTGAACACTGAAGCTTTCTTT.

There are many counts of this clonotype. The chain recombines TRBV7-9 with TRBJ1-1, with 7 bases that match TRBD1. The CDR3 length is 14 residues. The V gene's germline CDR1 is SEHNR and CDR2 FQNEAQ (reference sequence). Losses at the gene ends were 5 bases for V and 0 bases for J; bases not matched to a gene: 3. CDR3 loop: CASSPTGMNTEAFF. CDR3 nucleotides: TGTGCCAGCAGCCCGACAGGGATGAACACTGAAGCTTTCTTT.

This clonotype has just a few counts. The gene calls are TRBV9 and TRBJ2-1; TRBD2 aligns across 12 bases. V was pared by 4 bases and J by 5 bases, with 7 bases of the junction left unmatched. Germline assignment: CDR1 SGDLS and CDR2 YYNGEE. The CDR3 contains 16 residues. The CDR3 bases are TGTGCCAGCAGCATTCGGACTAGCGGGGTCAACAATGAGCAGTTCTTC. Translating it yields CASSIRTSGVNNEQFF. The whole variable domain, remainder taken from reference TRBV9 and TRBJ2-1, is DSGVTQTPKHLITATGQRVTLRCSPRSGDLSVYWYQQSLDQGLQFLIQYYNGEERAKGNILERFSAQQFPDLHSELNLSSLELGDSALYFCASSIRTSGVNNEQFFGPGTRLTVL.

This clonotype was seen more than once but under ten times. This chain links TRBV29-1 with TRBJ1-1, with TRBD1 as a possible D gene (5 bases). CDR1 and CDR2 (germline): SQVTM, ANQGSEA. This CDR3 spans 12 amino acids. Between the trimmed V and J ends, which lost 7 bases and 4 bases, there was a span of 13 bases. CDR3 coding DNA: TGCAGCGCCGGAGACAGCTTCACTGAAGCTTTCTTT. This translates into CSAGDSFTEAFF.

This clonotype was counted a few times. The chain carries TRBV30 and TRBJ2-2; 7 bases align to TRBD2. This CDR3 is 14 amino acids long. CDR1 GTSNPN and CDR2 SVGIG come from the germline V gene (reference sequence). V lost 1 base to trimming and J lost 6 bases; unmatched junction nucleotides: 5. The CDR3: CAWSAGRGPGELFF. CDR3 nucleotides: TGTGCCTGGAGTGCGGGGAGGGGCCCCGGGGAGCTGTTTTTT.

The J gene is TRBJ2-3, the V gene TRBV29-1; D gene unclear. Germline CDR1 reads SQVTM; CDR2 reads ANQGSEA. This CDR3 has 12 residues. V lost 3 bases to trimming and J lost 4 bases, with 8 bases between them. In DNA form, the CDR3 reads TGCAGCGTTGATTCGGCGGCAGATACGCAGTATTTT. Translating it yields CSVDSAADTQYF.

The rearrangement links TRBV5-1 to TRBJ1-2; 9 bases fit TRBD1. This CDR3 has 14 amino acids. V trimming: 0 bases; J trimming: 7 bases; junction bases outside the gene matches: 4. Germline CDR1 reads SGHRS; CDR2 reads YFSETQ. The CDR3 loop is CASSLDRGQFGYTF. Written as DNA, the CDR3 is TGCGCCAGCAGCTTGGACAGGGGGCAGTTTGGCTACACCTTC.

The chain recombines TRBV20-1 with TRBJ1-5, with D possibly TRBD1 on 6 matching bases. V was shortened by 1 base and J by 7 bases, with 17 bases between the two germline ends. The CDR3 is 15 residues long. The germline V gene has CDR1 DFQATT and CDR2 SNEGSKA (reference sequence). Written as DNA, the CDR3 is TGCAGTGCTAGAGGCACCGGGACATTGACGCAGCCCCAGCATTTT. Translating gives CSARGTGTLTQPQHF.

The CDR3 DNA follows: TGTGCCAGCAGCTCAAAGACCAAGGACCGAATATATGGCTACACCTTC. Protein sequence: CASSSKTKDRIYGYTF. The V gene is TRBV7-9, the J gene TRBJ1-2; D ambiguous. Germline assignment: CDR1 SEHNR and CDR2 FQNEAQ (reference sequence). V was shortened by 4 bases and J by 5 bases, with 20 bases between the two germline ends. The CDR3 length is 16 residues.

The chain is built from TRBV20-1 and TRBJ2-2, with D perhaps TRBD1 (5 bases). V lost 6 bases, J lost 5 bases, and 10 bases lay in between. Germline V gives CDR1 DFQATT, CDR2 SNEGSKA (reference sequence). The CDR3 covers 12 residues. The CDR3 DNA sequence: TGCAGTGCCTCCAGACAGACCGGGGAGCTGTTTTTT. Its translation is CSASRQTGELFF.

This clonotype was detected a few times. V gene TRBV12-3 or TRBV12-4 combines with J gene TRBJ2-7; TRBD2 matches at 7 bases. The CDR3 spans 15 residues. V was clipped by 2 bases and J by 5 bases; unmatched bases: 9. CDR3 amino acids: CASSLSGRASDEQYF. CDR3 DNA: TGTGCCAGCAGTTTAAGTGGGAGGGCCTCAGACGAGCAGTACTTC.

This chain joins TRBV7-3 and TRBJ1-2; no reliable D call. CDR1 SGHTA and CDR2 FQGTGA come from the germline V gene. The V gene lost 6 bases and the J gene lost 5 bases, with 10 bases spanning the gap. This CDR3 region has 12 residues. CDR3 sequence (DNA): TGTGCCAGCAGTACGGGTGCTTATGGCTACACCTTC. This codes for CASSTGAYGYTF.

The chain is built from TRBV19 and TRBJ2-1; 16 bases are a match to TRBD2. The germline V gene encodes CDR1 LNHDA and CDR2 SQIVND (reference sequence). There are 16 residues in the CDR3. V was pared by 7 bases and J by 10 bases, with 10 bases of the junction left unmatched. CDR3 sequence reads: CASTTLGLAGGEEQFF. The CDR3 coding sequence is TGTGCCAGTACCACCCTGGGACTAGCGGGAGGGGAGGAGCAGTTCTTC. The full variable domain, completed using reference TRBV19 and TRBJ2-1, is DGGITQSPKYLFRKEGQNVTLSCEQNLNHDAMYWYRQDPGQGLRLIYYSQIVNDFQKGDIAEGYSVSREKKESFPLTVTSAQKNPTAFYLCASTTLGLAGGEEQFFGPGTRLTVL.

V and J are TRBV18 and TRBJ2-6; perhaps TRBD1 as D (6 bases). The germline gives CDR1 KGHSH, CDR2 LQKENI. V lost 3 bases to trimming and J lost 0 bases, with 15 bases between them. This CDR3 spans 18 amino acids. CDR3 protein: CASSPIGGQLSGANVLTF. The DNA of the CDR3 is TGTGCCAGCTCACCGATAGGAGGACAGCTCTCTGGGGCCAACGTCCTGACTTTC.

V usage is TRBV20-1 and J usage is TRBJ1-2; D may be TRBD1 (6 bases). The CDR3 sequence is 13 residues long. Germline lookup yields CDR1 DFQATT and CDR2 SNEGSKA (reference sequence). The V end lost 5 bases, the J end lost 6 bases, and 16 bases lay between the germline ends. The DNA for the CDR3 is TGCAGTGCTCATACAGGGCCTGGGGATGGCTACACCTTC. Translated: CSAHTGPGDGYTF.

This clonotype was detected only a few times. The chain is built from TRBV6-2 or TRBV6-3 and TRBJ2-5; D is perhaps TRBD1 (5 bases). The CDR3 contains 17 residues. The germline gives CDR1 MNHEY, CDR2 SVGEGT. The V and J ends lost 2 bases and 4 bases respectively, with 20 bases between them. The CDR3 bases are TGTGCCAGCAGTTACGTCTTTTCCAGGGAAGCACTAGAGACCCAGTACTTC. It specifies CASSYVFSREALETQYF.

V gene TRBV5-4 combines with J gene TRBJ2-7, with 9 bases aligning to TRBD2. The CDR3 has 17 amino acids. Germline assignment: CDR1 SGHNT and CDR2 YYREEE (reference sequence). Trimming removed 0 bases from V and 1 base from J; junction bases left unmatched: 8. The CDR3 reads CASSLAGQGLASYEQYF. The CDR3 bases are TGTGCCAGCAGCTTGGCGGGCCAGGGACTAGCTTCCTACGAGCAGTACTTC.

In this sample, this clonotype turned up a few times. CDR3 protein: CSARSGTSGRVDTQYF. CDR3 DNA: TGCAGTGCTAGAAGTGGGACTAGCGGGAGGGTGGATACGCAGTATTTT. J is TRBJ2-3 and V is TRBV20-1; 16 positions agree with TRBD2. The V segment lost 2 bases and the J segment 6 bases; nucleotides outside the gene matches: 5. The CDR3 spans 16 residues. Germline V gives CDR1 DFQATT, CDR2 SNEGSKA (reference sequence).

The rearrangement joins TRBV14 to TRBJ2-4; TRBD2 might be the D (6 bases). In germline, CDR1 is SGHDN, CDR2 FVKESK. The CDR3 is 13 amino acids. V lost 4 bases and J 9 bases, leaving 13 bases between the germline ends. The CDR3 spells CASSPASEGIQYF. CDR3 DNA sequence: TGTGCCAGCAGCCCGGCTAGCGAAGGCATTCAGTACTTC.

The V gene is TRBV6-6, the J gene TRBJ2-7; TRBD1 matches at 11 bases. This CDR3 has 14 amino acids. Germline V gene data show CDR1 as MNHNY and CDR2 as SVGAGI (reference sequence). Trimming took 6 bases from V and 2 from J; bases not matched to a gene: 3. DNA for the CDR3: TGTGCCAGCAGATCGGACAGGGGGCCCTACGAGCAGTACTTC. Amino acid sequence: CASRSDRGPYEQYF.

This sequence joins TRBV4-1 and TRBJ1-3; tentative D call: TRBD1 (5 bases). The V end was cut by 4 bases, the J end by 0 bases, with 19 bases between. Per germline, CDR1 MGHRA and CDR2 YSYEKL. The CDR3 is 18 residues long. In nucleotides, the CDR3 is TGCGCCAGCAGCCCATGGGGTGCAGGGACGATCTCTGGAAACACCATATATTTT. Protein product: CASSPWGAGTISGNTIYF.

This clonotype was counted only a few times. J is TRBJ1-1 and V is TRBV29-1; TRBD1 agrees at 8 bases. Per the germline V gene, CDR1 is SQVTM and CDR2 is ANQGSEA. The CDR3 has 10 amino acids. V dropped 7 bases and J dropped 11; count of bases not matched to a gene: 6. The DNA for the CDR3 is TGCAGCGCAGGACAGGGTGGGGCTTTCTTT. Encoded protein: CSAGQGGAFF.

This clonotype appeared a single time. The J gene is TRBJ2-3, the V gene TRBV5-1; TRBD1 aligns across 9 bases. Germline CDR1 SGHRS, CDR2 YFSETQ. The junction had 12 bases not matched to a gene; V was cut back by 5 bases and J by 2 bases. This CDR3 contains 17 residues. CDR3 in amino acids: CASRDGTGRVYTDTQYF. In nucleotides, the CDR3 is TGCGCCAGCAGGGATGGGACAGGGAGGGTATACACAGATACGCAGTATTTT.

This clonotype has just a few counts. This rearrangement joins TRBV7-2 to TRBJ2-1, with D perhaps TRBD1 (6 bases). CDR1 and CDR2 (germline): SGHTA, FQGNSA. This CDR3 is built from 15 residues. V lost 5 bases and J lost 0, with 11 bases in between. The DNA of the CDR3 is TGTGCCAGCAGCATGGGACATTACTCCTACAATGAGCAGTTCTTC. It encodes CASSMGHYSYNEQFF.

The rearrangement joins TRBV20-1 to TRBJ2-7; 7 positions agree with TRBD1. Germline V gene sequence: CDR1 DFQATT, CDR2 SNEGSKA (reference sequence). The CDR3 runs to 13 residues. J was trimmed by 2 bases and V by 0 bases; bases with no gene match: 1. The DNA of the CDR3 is TGCAGTGCTAGAGACGGACAGGCCTACGAGCAGTACTTC. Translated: CSARDGQAYEQYF.